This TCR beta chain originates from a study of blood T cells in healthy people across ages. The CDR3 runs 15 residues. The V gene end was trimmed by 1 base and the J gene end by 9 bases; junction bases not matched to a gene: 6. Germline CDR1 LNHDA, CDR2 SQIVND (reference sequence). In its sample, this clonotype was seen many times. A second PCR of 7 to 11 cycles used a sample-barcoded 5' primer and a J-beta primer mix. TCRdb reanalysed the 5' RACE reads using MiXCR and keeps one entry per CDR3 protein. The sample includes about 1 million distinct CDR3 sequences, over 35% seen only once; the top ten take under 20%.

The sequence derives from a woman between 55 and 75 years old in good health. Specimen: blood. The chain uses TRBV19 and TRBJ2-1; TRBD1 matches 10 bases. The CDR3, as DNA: TGTGCCAGTAGTATAGCCCGACAGGGGGCTATTGAGCAGTTCTTC. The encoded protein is CASSIARQGAIEQFF.